This T cell receptor (beta chain) is drawn from a study of T cell responses to AZD1222 COVID-19 vaccine. Study conclusions and caveats: Spike-specific TCR breadth rose after two AZD1222 doses, and depth rose as well.

The table came from immunoSEQ multiplex PCR; TCRdb's copy has only in-frame clones and leaves some out. The sample consists of about 260,000 clones, just over 90% of them appearing once. The CDR3 is made up of 14 amino acids. Turning to this clone: Its antigen is currently unknown.

The genes are TRBV21-1 and TRBJ2-2; TRBD2, the table's D call, was not compared with the DNA. TRBV21-1 is a documented pseudogene. The material sequenced was peripheral blood, taken on day 0 of AZD1222 vaccination. The TCR comes from an adult in good health. For the CDR3, the DNA is TGTGCCAGCAGCAAAGAGGAGGGTGGCGGGGAGCTGTTTTTT. It is translated as CASSKEEGGGELFF.